These T cell receptor beta chains were read from a single sample in a study of technical replicates of blood from a few donors. Profiled with immunoSEQ multiplex PCR; TCRdb holds only in-frame clones, not every one. The data hold 85,000 to 100,000 clones, with 94% observed a single time. The sequenced sample was T cells isolated from PBMCs. The receptors derive from a human donor in good health. Each CDR3 is given with its conserved first and last residue. The order of the fields is D gene, V gene, J gene, clone size, CDR3 DNA, CDR3 protein. The D gene is left open where the match is weak. Only some rows state a clone size, as once, few, many or a class for expanded clones.

d_gene: -; v_gene: TRBV18; j_gene: TRBJ2-3; abundance: -; CDR3nt: TGTGCCAGCTCACCACGGTTTGGAGTGGGCACAGATACGCAGTATTTT; CDR3aa: CASSPRFGVGTDTQYF
d_gene: TRBD2; v_gene: TRBV5-4; j_gene: TRBJ2-3; abundance: -; CDR3nt: TGTGCCAGCAGCTTGCTAGCGGGGCGACGAAACACAGATACGCAGTATTTT; CDR3aa: CASSLLAGRRNTDTQYF
d_gene: TRBD1; v_gene: TRBV7-8; j_gene: TRBJ2-3; abundance: -; CDR3nt: TGTGCCAGCAGCCCCAGCAGGGGGTCCTACACAGATACGCAGTATTTT; CDR3aa: CASSPSRGSYTDTQYF
d_gene: TRBD2; v_gene: TRBV6-1; j_gene: TRBJ2-7; abundance: -; CDR3nt: TGTGCCAGCAGTGAACCAGGACTAGCTCCCTACGAGCAGTACTTC; CDR3aa: CASSEPGLAPYEQYF
d_gene: -; v_gene: TRBV6-5; j_gene: TRBJ1-1; abundance: -; CDR3nt: TGTGCCAGCAGATTTTCCCTAATGAACACTGAAGCTTTCTTT; CDR3aa: CASRFSLMNTEAFF
d_gene: TRBD1; v_gene: TRBV7-9; j_gene: TRBJ1-1; abundance: -; CDR3nt: TGTGCCAGCAGCTTGTTTACAGGGGTGAACACTGAAGCTTTCTTT; CDR3aa: CASSLFTGVNTEAFF
d_gene: -; v_gene: TRBV25-1; j_gene: TRBJ1-3; abundance: -; CDR3nt: TGTGCCAGCAGTGATGGGGGCTACAGCTCTGGAAACACCATATATTTT; CDR3aa: CASSDGGYSSGNTIYF
d_gene: TRBD1; v_gene: TRBV9; j_gene: TRBJ2-7; abundance: -; CDR3nt: TGTGCCAGCAGCGTAGGTGGACAGGGCTCCTACGAGCAGTACTTC; CDR3aa: CASSVGGQGSYEQYF
d_gene: -; v_gene: TRBV5-3; j_gene: TRBJ1-3; abundance: -; CDR3nt: TGTGCCAGAAGCTTGACGTGCAGGCGACCTTCTGGAAACACCATATATTTT; CDR3aa: CARSLTCRRPSGNTIYF
d_gene: -; v_gene: TRBV19; j_gene: TRBJ1-2; abundance: -; CDR3nt: TGTGCCAGTAGTGCGGCTAACTATGGCTACACCTTC; CDR3aa: CASSAANYGYTF
d_gene: -; v_gene: TRBV10-1; j_gene: TRBJ1-2; abundance: -; CDR3nt: TGCGCCAGCAGTGAGTCGGGGGGCTATGGCTACACCTTC; CDR3aa: CASSESGGYGYTF
d_gene: TRBD1; v_gene: TRBV7-2; j_gene: TRBJ2-7; abundance: once; CDR3nt: TGTGCCAGCAGCTCCCGCAGGGGGCGATGGTACGAGCAGTACTTC; CDR3aa: CASSSRRGRWYEQYF
d_gene: TRBD2; v_gene: TRBV5-6; j_gene: TRBJ2-7; abundance: once; CDR3nt: TGTGCCAGCAGCTTGTATGCGCGGGAGAAGCCCGCCTACGAGCAGTACTTC; CDR3aa: CASSLYAREKPAYEQYF
d_gene: TRBD1; v_gene: TRBV30; j_gene: TRBJ1-5; abundance: few; CDR3nt: TGTGCCTGGACATCGGGACAGGGGAATCAGCCCCAGCATTTT; CDR3aa: CAWTSGQGNQPQHF
d_gene: -; v_gene: TRBV28; j_gene: TRBJ1-1; abundance: -; CDR3nt: TGTGCCAGCAGTTTTTACCAGGGAGCTTTCTTT; CDR3aa: CASSFYQGAFF
d_gene: TRBD1; v_gene: TRBV13; j_gene: TRBJ2-2; abundance: -; CDR3nt: TGTGCCAGCAGCTTCGGAGACAGGGGGCGGACCGGGGAGCTGTTTTTT; CDR3aa: CASSFGDRGRTGELFF
d_gene: TRBD2; v_gene: TRBV5-1; j_gene: TRBJ2-5; abundance: -; CDR3nt: TGCGCCAGCAGCGGGAAGACTAGCGGGGGGGCAGGAGAGACCCAGTACTTC; CDR3aa: CASSGKTSGGAGETQYF
d_gene: -; v_gene: TRBV5-6; j_gene: TRBJ2-7; abundance: -; CDR3nt: TGTGCCAGCAGCTTAATTCTGGGGGAGGAGTACTTC; CDR3aa: CASSLILGEEYF
d_gene: -; v_gene: TRBV4-2; j_gene: TRBJ1-4; abundance: -; CDR3nt: TGTGCCAGCAGCCAAGCCAGGGGCTGGGGTGAAAAACTGTTTTTT; CDR3aa: CASSQARGWGEKLFF
d_gene: TRBD1; v_gene: TRBV7-3; j_gene: TRBJ1-2; abundance: -; CDR3nt: TGTGCCAGCAGCTTAGGGACAGGGAGGCATGGCTACACCTTC; CDR3aa: CASSLGTGRHGYTF
d_gene: TRBD2; v_gene: TRBV19; j_gene: TRBJ2-1; abundance: -; CDR3nt: TGTGCCAGTAGGAAAGGGACTAGCACTTTGGAGCAGTTCTTC; CDR3aa: CASRKGTSTLEQFF
d_gene: -; v_gene: TRBV25-1; j_gene: TRBJ2-1; abundance: -; CDR3nt: TGTGCCAGCAGTGTAGCAGGGTTGGCAAGTGAGCAGTTCTTC; CDR3aa: CASSVAGLASEQFF
d_gene: TRBD1; v_gene: TRBV29-1; j_gene: TRBJ2-7; abundance: -; CDR3nt: TGCAGCGTTGATGGGGGACAGGACTCCTACGAGCAGTACTTC; CDR3aa: CSVDGGQDSYEQYF
d_gene: TRBD1; v_gene: TRBV28; j_gene: TRBJ2-7; abundance: -; CDR3nt: TGTGCCAGCAGTACGTCCGGGACAGTGGCCTACGAGCAGTACTTC; CDR3aa: CASSTSGTVAYEQYF
d_gene: -; v_gene: TRBV7-3; j_gene: TRBJ1-1; abundance: -; CDR3nt: TGTGCCAGCAGCGCACAACCGAACACTGAAGCTTTCTTT; CDR3aa: CASSAQPNTEAFF
d_gene: TRBD2; v_gene: TRBV19; j_gene: TRBJ2-7; abundance: -; CDR3nt: TGTGCCAGTAGTTGGGCCGGGGGGGCGAGCTCCTACGAGCAGTACTTC; CDR3aa: CASSWAGGASSYEQYF
d_gene: TRBD1; v_gene: TRBV28; j_gene: TRBJ2-3; abundance: -; CDR3nt: TGTGCCAGCAGTCCCCTCCAGGGGGCCGCAGATACGCAGTATTTT; CDR3aa: CASSPLQGAADTQYF
d_gene: -; v_gene: TRBV15; j_gene: TRBJ2-2; abundance: -; CDR3nt: TGTGCCACCAGCAGAGATTCGGGGGCCGGGGAGCTGTTTTTT; CDR3aa: CATSRDSGAGELFF
d_gene: TRBD1; v_gene: TRBV29-1; j_gene: TRBJ2-7; abundance: once; CDR3nt: TGCAGCGTCTTCGGAACACAGGGGTTGGACGAGCAGTACTTC; CDR3aa: CSVFGTQGLDEQYF
d_gene: -; v_gene: TRBV9; j_gene: TRBJ2-3; abundance: -; CDR3nt: TGTGCCAGCAGCGTAGGGACTTGGTTGACAGATACGCAGTATTTT; CDR3aa: CASSVGTWLTDTQYF
d_gene: -; v_gene: TRBV14; j_gene: TRBJ1-1; abundance: -; CDR3nt: TGTGCCAGCAGCCAAGGTCTGGAAGCTTTCTTT; CDR3aa: CASSQGLEAFF
d_gene: -; v_gene: TRBV10-3; j_gene: TRBJ2-1; abundance: -; CDR3nt: TGTGCCATCGGTACCGGGACTCAGAACCTTGAGCAGTTCTTC; CDR3aa: CAIGTGTQNLEQFF
d_gene: TRBD2; v_gene: TRBV4-1; j_gene: TRBJ2-1; abundance: -; CDR3nt: TGCGCCAGCAGACAAGGGATGGGAGGGCCCCCAATGGGGCAGTTCTTC; CDR3aa: CASRQGMGGPPMGQFF
d_gene: -; v_gene: TRBV2; j_gene: TRBJ1-2; abundance: -; CDR3nt: TGTGCCAGCAGTGGACAAAACTATGGCTACACCTTC; CDR3aa: CASSGQNYGYTF
d_gene: -; v_gene: TRBV16; j_gene: TRBJ1-3; abundance: -; CDR3nt: TGTGCCAGCAGCCTTCGAAATAGGGAGGCTGGAAACACCATATATTTT; CDR3aa: CASSLRNREAGNTIYF
d_gene: -; v_gene: TRBV7-3; j_gene: TRBJ1-6; abundance: few; CDR3nt: TGTGCCAGCAGCTTAGGGGGGGCCTATAATTCACCCCTCCACTTT; CDR3aa: CASSLGGAYNSPLHF
d_gene: TRBD2; v_gene: TRBV5-6; j_gene: TRBJ2-1; abundance: -; CDR3nt: TGTGCCAGCAGCCGCTCACTAGCGGGGGGGCTTGAGCAGTTCTTC; CDR3aa: CASSRSLAGGLEQFF
d_gene: TRBD2; v_gene: TRBV5-4; j_gene: TRBJ2-5; abundance: -; CDR3nt: TGTGCCAGCAGCCCCTATAGCGGGGGCCCAAGAGAGACCCAGTACTTC; CDR3aa: CASSPYSGGPRETQYF
d_gene: -; v_gene: TRBV15; j_gene: TRBJ2-3; abundance: -; CDR3nt: TGTGCCACCAGCAGAGAACCGGGACTCATCACAGATACGCAGTATTTT; CDR3aa: CATSREPGLITDTQYF
d_gene: -; v_gene: TRBV7-2; j_gene: TRBJ2-5; abundance: -; CDR3nt: TGTGCCAGCAGCCCACCGCCTAGCGAAGAGACCCAGTACTTC; CDR3aa: CASSPPPSEETQYF
d_gene: TRBD1; v_gene: TRBV18; j_gene: TRBJ2-7; abundance: once; CDR3nt: TGTGCCAGCTCGTACCGGGACAGGGGATACGAGCAGTACTTC; CDR3aa: CASSYRDRGYEQYF
d_gene: -; v_gene: TRBV5-6; j_gene: TRBJ1-2; abundance: -; CDR3nt: TGTGCCAGCAGCCCCGGCGAGTCAGGCTATGGCTACACCTTC; CDR3aa: CASSPGESGYGYTF
d_gene: -; v_gene: TRBV9; j_gene: TRBJ1-1; abundance: -; CDR3nt: TGTGCCAGCAGCACCGGGTTGGAAGCTTTCTTT; CDR3aa: CASSTGLEAFF
d_gene: -; v_gene: TRBV7-9; j_gene: TRBJ2-3; abundance: -; CDR3nt: TGTGCCAGCAGCTTAGGTGGGGGCCCAGATACGCAGTATTTT; CDR3aa: CASSLGGGPDTQYF
d_gene: -; v_gene: TRBV9; j_gene: TRBJ2-2; abundance: -; CDR3nt: TGTGCCAGCAGCCCGGGGGTCACCGGGGAGCTGTTTTTT; CDR3aa: CASSPGVTGELFF
d_gene: TRBD2; v_gene: TRBV11-2; j_gene: TRBJ2-3; abundance: -; CDR3nt: TGTGCCAGCAGCTTAGGGCTAGCGGAAAGCACAGATACGCAGTATTTT; CDR3aa: CASSLGLAESTDTQYF
d_gene: TRBD2; v_gene: TRBV4-1; j_gene: TRBJ2-5; abundance: -; CDR3nt: TGCGCCAGCAGCCAAGTGGGGCAGCGGGAGGGCCCGGAGACCCAGTACTTC; CDR3aa: CASSQVGQREGPETQYF
d_gene: -; v_gene: TRBV2; j_gene: TRBJ2-1; abundance: -; CDR3nt: TGTGCCAGCAGTGTTCCCATTGGAGCTTGGAGCAATGAGCAGTTCTTC; CDR3aa: CASSVPIGAWSNEQFF
d_gene: TRBD2; v_gene: TRBV5-1; j_gene: TRBJ2-1; abundance: once; CDR3nt: TGCGCCAGCAGCTGGGACGGGGGGGCCTACAATGAGCAGTTCTTC; CDR3aa: CASSWDGGAYNEQFF
d_gene: -; v_gene: TRBV6-1; j_gene: TRBJ2-5; abundance: -; CDR3nt: TGTGCCAGCAGTGAAGCAACAGGGATCGTCGAGACCCAGTACTTC; CDR3aa: CASSEATGIVETQYF
d_gene: -; v_gene: TRBV25-1; j_gene: TRBJ1-1; abundance: many; CDR3nt: TGTGCCAGCAGTTCCCTAGAGGGGAACACTGAAGCTTTCTTT; CDR3aa: CASSSLEGNTEAFF
d_gene: TRBD2; v_gene: TRBV5-4; j_gene: TRBJ2-3; abundance: once; CDR3nt: TGTGCCAGCAGCCCATCCTCGACTAGCGCGTTGGATACGCAGTATTTT; CDR3aa: CASSPSSTSALDTQYF
d_gene: -; v_gene: TRBV5-8; j_gene: TRBJ2-2; abundance: -; CDR3nt: TGTGCCAGGAGACGAAACAGGGTCCACAACACCGGGGAGCTGTTTTTT; CDR3aa: CARRRNRVHNTGELFF
d_gene: -; v_gene: TRBV10-3; j_gene: TRBJ2-1; abundance: few; CDR3nt: TGTGCCACCCTAGATGTTGGAAGCAATGAGCAGTTCTTC; CDR3aa: CATLDVGSNEQFF
d_gene: TRBD1; v_gene: TRBV5-1; j_gene: TRBJ2-5; abundance: -; CDR3nt: TGCGCCAGCAGCCCGGACAGGGTCCAAGAGACCCAGTACTTC; CDR3aa: CASSPDRVQETQYF
d_gene: TRBD1; v_gene: TRBV15; j_gene: TRBJ1-2; abundance: -; CDR3nt: TGTGCCACCAGCAGAAGGGGTACAGGGGACGGCTATGGCTACACCTTC; CDR3aa: CATSRRGTGDGYGYTF
d_gene: -; v_gene: TRBV19; j_gene: TRBJ2-3; abundance: -; CDR3nt: TGTGCCAGTAGTCAATGGGGCTCTAGCACAGATACGCAGTATTTT; CDR3aa: CASSQWGSSTDTQYF
d_gene: -; v_gene: TRBV19; j_gene: TRBJ1-2; abundance: -; CDR3nt: TGTGCCAGTAGTATAGTTCTTACCGCGGGTGATGGCTACACCTTC; CDR3aa: CASSIVLTAGDGYTF
d_gene: -; v_gene: TRBV5-1; j_gene: TRBJ1-2; abundance: -; CDR3nt: TGCGCCAGCAGCTTGGGACAGGTCAACGGCTACACCTTC; CDR3aa: CASSLGQVNGYTF